One T cell receptor beta chain is described in this entry. The CDR3 totals 15 residues. Unique molecular identifiers were built into the TCRbeta library. TCRdb fed the PCR reads into MiXCR, producing one record per CDR3 protein. The sample includes about 540,000 distinct CDR3 sequences, 15% to 20% of them seen just once. This sample is part of a study of T-cell reconstitution after alpha-beta-depleted transplantation in children. Sequencing was performed on PBMCs from the stem cell graft donor, taken from the stem cell graft. The J gene is TRBJ2-1, the V gene TRBV1; the table's D call, TRBD2, has no DNA check behind it. TRBV1 is an annotated pseudogene. The TCR originated in a human donor who donated a stem cell graft to a child with acute lymphoblastic leukemia. DNA of the CDR3: TGCACCAGATTGCCGAGACGGGACTCGGACAATGAGCAGTTCTTC. This encodes CTRLPRRDSDNEQFF.